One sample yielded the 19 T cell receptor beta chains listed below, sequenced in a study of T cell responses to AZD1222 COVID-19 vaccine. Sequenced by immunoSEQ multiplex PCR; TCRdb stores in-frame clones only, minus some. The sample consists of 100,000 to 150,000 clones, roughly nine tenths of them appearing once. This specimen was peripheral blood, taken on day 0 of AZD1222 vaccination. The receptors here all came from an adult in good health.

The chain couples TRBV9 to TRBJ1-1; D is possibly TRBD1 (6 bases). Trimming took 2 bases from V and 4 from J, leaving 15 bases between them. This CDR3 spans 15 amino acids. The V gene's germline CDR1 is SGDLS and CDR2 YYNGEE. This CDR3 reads CASSVGQGFITEAFF. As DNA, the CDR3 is TGTGCCAGCAGCGTGGGGCAGGGGTTCATCACTGAAGCTTTCTTT.

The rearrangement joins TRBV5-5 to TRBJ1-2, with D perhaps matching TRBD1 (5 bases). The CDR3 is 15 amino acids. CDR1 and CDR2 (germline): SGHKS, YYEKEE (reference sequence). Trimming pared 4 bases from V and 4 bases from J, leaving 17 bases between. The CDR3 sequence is CASSGSGPGRYGYTF. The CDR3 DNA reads TGTGCCAGCAGCGGCTCGGGGCCGGGACGCTATGGCTACACCTTC.

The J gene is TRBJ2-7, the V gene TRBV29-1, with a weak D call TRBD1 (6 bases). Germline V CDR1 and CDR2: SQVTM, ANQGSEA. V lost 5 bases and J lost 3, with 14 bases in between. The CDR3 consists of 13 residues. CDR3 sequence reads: CSVSRDTYYEQYF. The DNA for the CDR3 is TGCAGCGTTTCCCGGGACACATACTACGAGCAGTACTTC.

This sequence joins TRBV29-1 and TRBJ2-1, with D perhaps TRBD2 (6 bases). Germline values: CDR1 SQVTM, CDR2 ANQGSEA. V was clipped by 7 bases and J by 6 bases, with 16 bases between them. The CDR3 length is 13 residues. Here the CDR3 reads CSAGTPSSNEQFF. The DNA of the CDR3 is TGCAGCGCCGGGACTCCGAGCTCCAATGAGCAGTTCTTC.

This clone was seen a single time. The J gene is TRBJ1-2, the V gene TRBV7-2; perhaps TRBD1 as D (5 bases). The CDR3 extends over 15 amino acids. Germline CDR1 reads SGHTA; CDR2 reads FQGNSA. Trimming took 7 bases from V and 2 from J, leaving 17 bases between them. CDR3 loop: CASTETAAVNYGYTF. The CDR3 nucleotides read TGTGCCAGCACCGAGACAGCGGCCGTAAACTATGGCTACACCTTC.

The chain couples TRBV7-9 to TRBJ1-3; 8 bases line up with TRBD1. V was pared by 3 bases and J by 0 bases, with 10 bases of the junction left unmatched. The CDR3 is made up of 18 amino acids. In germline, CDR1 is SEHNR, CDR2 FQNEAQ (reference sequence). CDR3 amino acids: CASSFTSGQVHSGNTIYF. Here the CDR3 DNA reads TGTGCCAGCAGCTTCACCTCGGGACAGGTCCACTCTGGAAACACCATATATTTT.

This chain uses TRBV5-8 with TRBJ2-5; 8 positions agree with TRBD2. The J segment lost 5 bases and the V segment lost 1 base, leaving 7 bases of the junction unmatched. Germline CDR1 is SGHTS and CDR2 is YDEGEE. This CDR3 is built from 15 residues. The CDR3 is CASSLFGRAAETQYF. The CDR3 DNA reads TGTGCCAGCAGCTTGTTCGGGAGGGCCGCCGAGACCCAGTACTTC.

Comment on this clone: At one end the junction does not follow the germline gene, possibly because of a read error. The CDR3 sequence is CASSLGIQETQYF. The CDR3 DNA is TGTGCTAGCAGCTTAGGTATTCAGGAGACCCAGTACTTC. This rearrangement joins TRBV7-7 to TRBJ2-5; unclear D gene. Germline V gives CDR1 SSHAT, CDR2 FNYEAQ (reference sequence). The CDR3 consists of 13 residues.

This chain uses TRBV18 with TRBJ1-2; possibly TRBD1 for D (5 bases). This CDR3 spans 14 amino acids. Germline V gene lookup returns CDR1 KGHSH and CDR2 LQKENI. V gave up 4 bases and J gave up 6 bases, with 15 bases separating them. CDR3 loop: CASSRGSQGDGYTF. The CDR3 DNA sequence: TGTGCCAGCTCACGCGGGAGTCAGGGCGATGGCTACACCTTC.

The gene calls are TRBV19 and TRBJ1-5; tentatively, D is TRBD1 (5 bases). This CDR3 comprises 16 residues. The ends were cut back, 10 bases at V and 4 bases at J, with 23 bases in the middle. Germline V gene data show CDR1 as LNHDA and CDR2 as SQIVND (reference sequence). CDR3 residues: CATSGAAIAGNQPQHF. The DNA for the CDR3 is TGTGCCACCAGTGGGGCAGCCATAGCGGGGAATCAGCCCCAGCATTTT.

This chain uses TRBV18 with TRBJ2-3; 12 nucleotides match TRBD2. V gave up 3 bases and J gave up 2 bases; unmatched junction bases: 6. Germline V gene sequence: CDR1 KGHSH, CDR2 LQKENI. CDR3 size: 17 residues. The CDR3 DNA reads TGTGCCAGCTCACCGACTAGCGGGAGTTCCAACACAGATACGCAGTATTTT. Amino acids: CASSPTSGSSNTDTQYF.

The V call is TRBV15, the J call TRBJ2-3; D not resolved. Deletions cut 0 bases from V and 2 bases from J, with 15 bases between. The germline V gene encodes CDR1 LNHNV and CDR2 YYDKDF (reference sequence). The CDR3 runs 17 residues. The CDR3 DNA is TGTGCCACCAGCAGAGATCGAAAACCGACTTTCACAGATACGCAGTATTTT. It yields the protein CATSRDRKPTFTDTQYF. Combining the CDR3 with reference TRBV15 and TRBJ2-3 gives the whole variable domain DAMVIQNPRYQVTQFGKPVTLSCSQTLNHNVMYWYQQKSSQAPKLLFHYYDKDFNNEADTPDNFQSRRPNTSFCFLDIRSPGLGDTAMYLCATSRDRKPTFTDTQYFGPGTRLTVL.

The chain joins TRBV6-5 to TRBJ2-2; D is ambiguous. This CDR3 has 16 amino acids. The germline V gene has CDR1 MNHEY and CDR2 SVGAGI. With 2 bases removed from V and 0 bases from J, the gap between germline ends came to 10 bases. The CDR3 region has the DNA TGTGCCAGCAGTTACACCGCTTGGGCGAACACCGGGGAGCTGTTTTTT. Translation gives CASSYTAWANTGELFF.

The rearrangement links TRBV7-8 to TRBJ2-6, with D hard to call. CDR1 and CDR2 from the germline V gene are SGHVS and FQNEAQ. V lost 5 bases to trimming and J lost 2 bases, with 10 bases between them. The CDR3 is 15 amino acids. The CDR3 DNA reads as TGTGCCAGCAGCCTCCAAAGGGCTGGGGCCAACGTCCTGACTTTC. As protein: CASSLQRAGANVLTF.

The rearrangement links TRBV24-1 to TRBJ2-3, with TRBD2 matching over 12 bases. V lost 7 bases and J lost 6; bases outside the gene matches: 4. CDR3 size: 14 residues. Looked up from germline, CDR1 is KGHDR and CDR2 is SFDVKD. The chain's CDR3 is CATSRTSGMDTQYF. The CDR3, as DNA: TGTGCCACCAGCAGGACTAGCGGGATGGATACGCAGTATTTT.

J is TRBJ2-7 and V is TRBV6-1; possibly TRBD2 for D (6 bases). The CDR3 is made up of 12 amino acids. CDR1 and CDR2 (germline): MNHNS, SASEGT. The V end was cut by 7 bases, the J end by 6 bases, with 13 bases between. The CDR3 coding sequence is TGTGCCAGCATGGGGGGACTCGGCGAGCAGTACTTC. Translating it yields CASMGGLGEQYF.

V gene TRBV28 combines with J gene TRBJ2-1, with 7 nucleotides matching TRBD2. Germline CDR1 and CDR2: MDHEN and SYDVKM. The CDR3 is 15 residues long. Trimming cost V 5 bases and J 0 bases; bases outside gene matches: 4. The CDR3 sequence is CASSKAGRSYNEQFF. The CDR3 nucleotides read TGTGCCAGCAGTAAAGCGGGACGCTCCTACAATGAGCAGTTCTTC. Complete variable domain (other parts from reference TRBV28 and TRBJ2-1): DVKVTQSSRYLVKRTGEKVFLECVQDMDHENMFWYRQDPGLGLRLIYFSYDVKMKEKGDIPEGYSVSREKKERFSLILESASTNQTSMYLCASSKAGRSYNEQFFGPGTRLTVL.

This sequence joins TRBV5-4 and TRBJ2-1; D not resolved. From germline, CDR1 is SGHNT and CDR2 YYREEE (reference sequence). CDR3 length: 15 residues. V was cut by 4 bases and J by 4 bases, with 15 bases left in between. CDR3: CASSPLPSGYNEQFF. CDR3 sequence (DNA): TGTGCCAGCAGCCCCCTCCCATCCGGGTACAATGAGCAGTTCTTC.

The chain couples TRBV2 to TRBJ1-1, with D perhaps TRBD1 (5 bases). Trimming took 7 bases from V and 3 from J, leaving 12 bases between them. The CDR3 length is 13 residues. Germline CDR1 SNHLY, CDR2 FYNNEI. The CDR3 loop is CASTIRGDTEAFF. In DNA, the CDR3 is TGTGCCAGCACCATTAGGGGAGACACTGAAGCTTTCTTT.